This T cell receptor beta chain originates from a study of blood T cells in healthy people across ages. Then a second PCR, running about 7 to 11 cycles, was carried out with a sample-barcoded 5' primer and a J-beta primer mix. TCRdb ran MiXCR on the 5' RACE reads and lists one entry per CDR3 protein. The repertoire includes some 640,000 distinct CDR3 sequences, roughly 30% of them detected once, and 15% to 18% sits in the top ten. Whole-study findings and limits: Underestimates were what the diversity estimates from one million T cells were considered to be.

A note on this clonotype: What it binds is unknown.

This CDR3 spans 15 amino acids. CDR1 is SGHVS, CDR2 FQNEAQ, per germline. V shed 4 bases and J shed 11 bases, with 20 bases lying between them. The chain recombines TRBV7-8 with TRBJ1-4; D is ambiguous. Input material: blood. This clonotype originated in a woman older than 75 in good health. CDR3 amino acids: CASSSSLRAGVKLFF. CDR3 nucleotide sequence: TGTGCCAGCAGCTCGTCCCTAAGGGCCGGGGTGAAACTGTTTTTT.